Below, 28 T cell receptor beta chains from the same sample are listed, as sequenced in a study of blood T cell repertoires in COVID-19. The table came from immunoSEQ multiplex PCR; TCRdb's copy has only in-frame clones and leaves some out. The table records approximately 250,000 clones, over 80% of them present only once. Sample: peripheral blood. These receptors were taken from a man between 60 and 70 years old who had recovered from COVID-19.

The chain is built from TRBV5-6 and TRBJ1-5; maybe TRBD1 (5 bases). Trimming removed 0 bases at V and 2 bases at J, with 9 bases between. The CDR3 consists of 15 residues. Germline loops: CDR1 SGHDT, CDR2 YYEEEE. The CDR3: CASSLAGLGNQPQHF. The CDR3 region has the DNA TGTGCCAGCAGCTTGGCAGGGCTGGGCAATCAGCCCCAGCATTTT.

The CDR3 is CASSPNRRGEQYF. CDR3 sequence (DNA): TGTGCCAGCAGCCCCAACAGGAGGGGCGAGCAGTACTTC. V is TRBV13 and J is TRBJ2-7, with TRBD2 as a possible D gene (6 bases). Germline CDR1 reads PRHDT; CDR2 reads FYEKMQ (reference sequence). This CDR3 spans 13 amino acids. Trimming took off 5 bases at V and 6 bases at J, with 14 bases between the two ends.

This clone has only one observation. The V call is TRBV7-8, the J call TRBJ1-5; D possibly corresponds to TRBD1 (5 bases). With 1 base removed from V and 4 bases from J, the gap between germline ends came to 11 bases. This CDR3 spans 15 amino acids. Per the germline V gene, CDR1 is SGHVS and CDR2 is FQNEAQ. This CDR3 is CASSLGSGGNQPQHF. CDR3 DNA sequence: TGTGCCAGCAGCTTAGGGTCGGGGGGTAATCAGCCCCAGCATTTT. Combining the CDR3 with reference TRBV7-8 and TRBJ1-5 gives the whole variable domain GAGVSQSPRYKVAKRGQDVALRCDPISGHVSLFWYQQALGQGPEFLTYFQNEAQLDKSGLPSDRFFAERPEGSVSTLKIQRTQQEDSAVYLCASSLGSGGNQPQHFGDGTRLSIL.

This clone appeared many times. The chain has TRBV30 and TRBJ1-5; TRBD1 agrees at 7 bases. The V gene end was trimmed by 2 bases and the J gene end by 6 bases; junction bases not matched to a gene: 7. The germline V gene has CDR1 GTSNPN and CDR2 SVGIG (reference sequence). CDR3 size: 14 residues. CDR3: CAWSKGAHPQPQHF. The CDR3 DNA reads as TGTGCCTGGAGTAAGGGGGCGCATCCTCAGCCCCAGCATTTT.

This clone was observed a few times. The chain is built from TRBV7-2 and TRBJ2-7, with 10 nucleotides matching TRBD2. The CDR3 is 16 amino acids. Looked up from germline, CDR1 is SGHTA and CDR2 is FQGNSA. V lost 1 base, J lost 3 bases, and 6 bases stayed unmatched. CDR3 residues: CASSLGTSGARYEQYF. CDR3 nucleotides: TGTGCCAGCAGCTTAGGGACTAGCGGAGCTCGCTACGAGCAGTACTTC.

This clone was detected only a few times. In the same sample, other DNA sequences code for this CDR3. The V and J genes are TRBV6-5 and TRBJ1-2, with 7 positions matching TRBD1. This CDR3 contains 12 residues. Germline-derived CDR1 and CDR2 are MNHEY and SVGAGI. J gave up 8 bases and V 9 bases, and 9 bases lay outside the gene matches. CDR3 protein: CASKGTVYGYTF. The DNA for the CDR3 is TGTGCCAGTAAGGGGACAGTATACGGCTACACCTTC.

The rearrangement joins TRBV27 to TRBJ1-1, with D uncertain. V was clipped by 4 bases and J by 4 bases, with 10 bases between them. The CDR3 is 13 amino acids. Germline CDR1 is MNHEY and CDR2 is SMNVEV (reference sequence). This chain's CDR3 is CASSYRESTEAFF. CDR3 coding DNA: TGTGCCAGCAGTTACCGCGAGTCCACTGAAGCTTTCTTT.

Here the CDR3 DNA reads TGTGCCAGCAGTTCCCAACTTTCTTGGGAGCAGTACTTC. Translating gives CASSSQLSWEQYF. The gene calls are TRBV12-3 or TRBV12-4 and TRBJ2-7; the D is unclear. V shed 4 bases and J shed 7 bases, with 14 bases lying between them. The CDR3 is 13 residues long.

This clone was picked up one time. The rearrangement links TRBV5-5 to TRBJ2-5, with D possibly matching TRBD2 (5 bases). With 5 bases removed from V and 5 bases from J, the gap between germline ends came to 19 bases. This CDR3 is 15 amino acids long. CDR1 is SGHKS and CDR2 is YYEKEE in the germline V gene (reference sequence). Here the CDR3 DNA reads TGTGCCAGCAGTCATGTGATTGAGGGAAGGGAGACCCAGTACTTC. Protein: CASSHVIEGRETQYF.

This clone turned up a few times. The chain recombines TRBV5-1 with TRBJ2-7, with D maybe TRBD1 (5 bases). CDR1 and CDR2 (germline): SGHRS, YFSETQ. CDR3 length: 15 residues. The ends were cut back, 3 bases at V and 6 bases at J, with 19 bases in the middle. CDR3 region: CASSSDSLAQSEQYF. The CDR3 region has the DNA TGCGCCAGCAGCTCTGACAGTTTGGCCCAGAGCGAGCAGTACTTC.

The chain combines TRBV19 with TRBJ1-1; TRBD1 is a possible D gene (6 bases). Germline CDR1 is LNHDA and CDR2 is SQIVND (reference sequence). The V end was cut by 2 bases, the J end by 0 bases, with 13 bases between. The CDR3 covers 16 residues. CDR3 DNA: TGTGCCAGTAGTATACCTCGACAGGCATTGAACACTGAAGCTTTCTTT. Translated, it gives CASSIPRQALNTEAFF.

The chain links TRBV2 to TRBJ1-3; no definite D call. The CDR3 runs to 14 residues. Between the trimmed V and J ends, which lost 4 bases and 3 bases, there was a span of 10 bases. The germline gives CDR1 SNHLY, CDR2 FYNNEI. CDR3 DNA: TGTGCCAGCAGTGTACCCAGGATTGGAAACACCATATATTTT. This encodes CASSVPRIGNTIYF.

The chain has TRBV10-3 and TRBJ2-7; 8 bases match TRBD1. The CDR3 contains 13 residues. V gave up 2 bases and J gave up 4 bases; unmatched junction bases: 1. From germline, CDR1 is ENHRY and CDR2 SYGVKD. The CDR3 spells CAISETGGYEQYF. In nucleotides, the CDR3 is TGTGCCATCAGTGAGACAGGGGGTTACGAGCAGTACTTC.

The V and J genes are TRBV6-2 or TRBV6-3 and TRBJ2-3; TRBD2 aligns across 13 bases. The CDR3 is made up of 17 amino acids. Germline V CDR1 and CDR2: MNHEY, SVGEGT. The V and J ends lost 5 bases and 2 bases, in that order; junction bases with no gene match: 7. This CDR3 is CASSNQGLAGATDTQYF. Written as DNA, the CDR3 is TGTGCCAGCAGTAATCAAGGACTAGCGGGAGCCACAGATACGCAGTATTTT.

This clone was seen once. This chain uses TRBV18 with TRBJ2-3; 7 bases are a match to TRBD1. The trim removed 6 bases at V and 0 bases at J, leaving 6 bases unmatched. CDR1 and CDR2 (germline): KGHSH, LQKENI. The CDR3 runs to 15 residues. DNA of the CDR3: TGTGCCAGCTCCCTCCCGGGACAGAGCACAGATACGCAGTATTTT. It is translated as CASSLPGQSTDTQYF.

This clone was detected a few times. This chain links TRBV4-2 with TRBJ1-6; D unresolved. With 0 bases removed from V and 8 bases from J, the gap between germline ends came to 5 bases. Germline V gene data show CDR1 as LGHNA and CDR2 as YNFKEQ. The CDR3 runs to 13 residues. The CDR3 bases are TGTGCCAGCAGCCAAGACATAGATTCACCCCTCCACTTT. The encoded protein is CASSQDIDSPLHF.

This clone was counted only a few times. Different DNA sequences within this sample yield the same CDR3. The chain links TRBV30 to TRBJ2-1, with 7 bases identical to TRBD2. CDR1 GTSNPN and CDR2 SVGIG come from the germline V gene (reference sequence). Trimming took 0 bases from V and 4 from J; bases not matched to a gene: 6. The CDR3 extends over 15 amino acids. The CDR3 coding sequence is TGTGCCTGGAGTGTGTTAGCGGGTGCTTACAATGAGCAGTTCTTC. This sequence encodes CAWSVLAGAYNEQFF.

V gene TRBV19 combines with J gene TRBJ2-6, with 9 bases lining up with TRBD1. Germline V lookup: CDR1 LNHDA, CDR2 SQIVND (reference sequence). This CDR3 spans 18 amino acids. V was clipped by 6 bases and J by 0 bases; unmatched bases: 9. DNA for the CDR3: TGTGCCAGTAGAAACGGACAGGGGATAAGCTCTGGGGCCAACGTCCTGACTTTC. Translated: CASRNGQGISSGANVLTF.

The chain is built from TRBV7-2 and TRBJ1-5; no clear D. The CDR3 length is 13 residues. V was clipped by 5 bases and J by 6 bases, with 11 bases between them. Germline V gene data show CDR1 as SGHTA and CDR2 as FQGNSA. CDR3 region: CASSATAAQPQHF. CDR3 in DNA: TGTGCCAGCAGCGCAACAGCGGCTCAGCCCCAGCATTTT.

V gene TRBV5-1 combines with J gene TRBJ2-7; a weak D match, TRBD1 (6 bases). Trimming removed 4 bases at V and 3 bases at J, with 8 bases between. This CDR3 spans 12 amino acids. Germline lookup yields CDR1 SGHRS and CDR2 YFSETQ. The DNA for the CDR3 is TGCGCCAGCAGCAAACAGGGCTACGAGCAGTACTTC. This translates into CASSKQGYEQYF. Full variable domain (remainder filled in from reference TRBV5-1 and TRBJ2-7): KAGVTQTPRYLIKTRGQQVTLSCSPISGHRSVSWYQQTPGQGLQFLFEYFSETQRNKGNFPGRFSGRQFSNSRSEMNVSTLELGDSALYLCASSKQGYEQYFGPGTRLTVT.

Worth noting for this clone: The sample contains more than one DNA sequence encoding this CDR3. The DNA of the CDR3 is TGTGCCAGCAGCCTGACAGGGGGAAGCACAGATACGCAGTATTTT. This encodes CASSLTGGSTDTQYF. This chain connects TRBV7-3 to TRBJ2-3; 9 bases fit TRBD1. There are 15 residues in the CDR3. Germline V CDR1 and CDR2: SGHTA, FQGTGA. The J segment lost 0 bases and the V segment lost 5 bases, leaving 3 bases of the junction unmatched. Together with reference TRBV7-3 and TRBJ2-3, the CDR3 gives the full variable domain: GAGVSQTPSNKVTEKGKYVELRCDPISGHTALYWYRQSLGQGPEFLIYFQGTGAADDSGLPNDRFFAVRPEGSVSTLKIQRTERGDSAVYLCASSLTGGSTDTQYFGPGTRLTVL.

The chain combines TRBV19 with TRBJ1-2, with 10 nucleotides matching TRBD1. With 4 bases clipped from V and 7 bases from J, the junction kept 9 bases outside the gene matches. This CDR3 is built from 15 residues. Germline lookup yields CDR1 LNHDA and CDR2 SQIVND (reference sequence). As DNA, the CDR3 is TGTGCCAGTAGTACCTGGGGGACAGGGGCTCGTGGCTACACCTTC. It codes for CASSTWGTGARGYTF.

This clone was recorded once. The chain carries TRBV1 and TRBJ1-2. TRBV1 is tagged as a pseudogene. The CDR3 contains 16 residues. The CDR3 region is CTSSQTARGRTYGYTF. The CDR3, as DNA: TGCACCAGCAGCCAAACCGCTCGTGGGCGGACTTATGGCTACACCTTC.

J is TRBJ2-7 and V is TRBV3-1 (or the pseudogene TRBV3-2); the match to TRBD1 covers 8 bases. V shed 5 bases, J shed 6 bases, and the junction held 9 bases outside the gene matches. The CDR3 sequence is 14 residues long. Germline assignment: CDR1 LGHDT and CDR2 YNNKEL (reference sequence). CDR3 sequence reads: CASSTGQGSVEQYF. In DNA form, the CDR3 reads TGTGCCAGCAGCACAGGACAGGGATCGGTCGAGCAGTACTTC.

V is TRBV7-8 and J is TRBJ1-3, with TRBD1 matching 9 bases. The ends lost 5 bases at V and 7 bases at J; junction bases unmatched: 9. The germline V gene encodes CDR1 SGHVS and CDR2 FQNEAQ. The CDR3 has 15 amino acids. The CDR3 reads CASSPRDRVRNTIYF. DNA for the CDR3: TGTGCCAGCAGCCCCCGGGACAGGGTTCGCAACACCATATATTTT.

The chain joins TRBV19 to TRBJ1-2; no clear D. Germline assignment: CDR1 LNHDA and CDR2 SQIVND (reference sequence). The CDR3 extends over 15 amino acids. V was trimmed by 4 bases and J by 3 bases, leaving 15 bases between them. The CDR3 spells CASSSQSGGDYGYTF. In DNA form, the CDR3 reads TGTGCCAGTAGTAGCCAGTCCGGCGGCGACTATGGCTACACCTTC.

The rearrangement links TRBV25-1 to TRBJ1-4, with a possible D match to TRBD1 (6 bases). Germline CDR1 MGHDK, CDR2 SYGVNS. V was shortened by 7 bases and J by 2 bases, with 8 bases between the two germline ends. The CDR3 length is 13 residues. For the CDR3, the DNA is TGTGCCAGCAAACAGGGTACTAATGAAAAACTGTTTTTT. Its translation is CASKQGTNEKLFF.

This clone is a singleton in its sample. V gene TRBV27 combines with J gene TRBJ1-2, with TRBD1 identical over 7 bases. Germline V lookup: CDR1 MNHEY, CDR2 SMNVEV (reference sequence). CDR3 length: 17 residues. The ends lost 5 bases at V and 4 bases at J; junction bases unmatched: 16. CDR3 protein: CASSPRPDRVLGYGYTF. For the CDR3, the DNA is TGTGCCAGCAGTCCAAGGCCAGACAGGGTTCTGGGCTATGGCTACACCTTC.